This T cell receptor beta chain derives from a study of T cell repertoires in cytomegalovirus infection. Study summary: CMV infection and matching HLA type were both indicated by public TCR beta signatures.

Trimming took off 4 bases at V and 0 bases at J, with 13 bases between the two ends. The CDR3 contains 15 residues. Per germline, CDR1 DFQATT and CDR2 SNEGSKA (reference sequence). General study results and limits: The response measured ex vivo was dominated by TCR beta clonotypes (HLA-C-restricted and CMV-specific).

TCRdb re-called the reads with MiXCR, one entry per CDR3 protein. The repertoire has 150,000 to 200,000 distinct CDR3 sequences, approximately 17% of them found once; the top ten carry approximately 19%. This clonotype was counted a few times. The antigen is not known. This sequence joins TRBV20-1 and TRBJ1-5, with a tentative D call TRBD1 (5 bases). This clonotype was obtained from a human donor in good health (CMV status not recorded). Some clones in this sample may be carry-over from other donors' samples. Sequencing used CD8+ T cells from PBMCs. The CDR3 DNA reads TGCAGTGCTACACCGACAGTGTTTAGCAATCAGCCCCAGCATTTT. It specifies CSATPTVFSNQPQHF.